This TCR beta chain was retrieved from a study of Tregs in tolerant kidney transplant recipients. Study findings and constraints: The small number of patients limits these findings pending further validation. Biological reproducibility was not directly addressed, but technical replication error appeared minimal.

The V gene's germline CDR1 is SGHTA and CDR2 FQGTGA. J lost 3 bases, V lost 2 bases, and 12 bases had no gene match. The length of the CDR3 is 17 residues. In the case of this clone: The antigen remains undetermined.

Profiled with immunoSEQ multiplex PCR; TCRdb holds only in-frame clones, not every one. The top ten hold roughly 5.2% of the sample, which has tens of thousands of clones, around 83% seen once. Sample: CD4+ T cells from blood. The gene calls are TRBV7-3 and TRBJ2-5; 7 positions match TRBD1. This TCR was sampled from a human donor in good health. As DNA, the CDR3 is TGTGCCAGCAGCTTAGGGCCACCGGGACAGCGAGAAGAGACCCAGTACTTC. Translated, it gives CASSLGPPGQREETQYF.